Listed below are T cell receptor beta chains from one sample, sequenced in a study of cytomegalovirus exposure and HLA in healthy donors. Some clones are missing from TCRdb's copy, which holds only in-frame ones; the method was immunoSEQ multiplex PCR. Of about 80,000 clones detected, 79% appear once; the ten largest clones hold roughly 2.5%. Sequenced sample: PBMCs. These receptors were taken from a young man in good health and CMV-seronegative. The CDR3 runs from the conserved cysteine through the conserved F or W. The D gene is left open where the match is weak. Not every row has a clone size; where given, it reads once, few, many or a size class.

cdr3_nt	cdr3_aa	v_call	j_call	clone_size	cdr3_length	d_call
TGTGCCAGCAGCCAGGGACTAGCGGGGGGAAAAGGGCAGTATTTT	CASSQGLAGGKGQYF	TRBV6-5	TRBJ2-3	once	15	TRBD2
TGTGCCAGCAGTCAAACAGGGGGCGGTGGCGGCTACACCTTC	CASSQTGGGGGYTF	TRBV9	TRBJ1-2	-	14	TRBD1
TGTGCCAGCAGCCTTAGGGGCGGAGAGCAGTACTTC	CASSLRGGEQYF	TRBV25-1	TRBJ2-7	-	12	-
TGTGCCAGCAGCTCTACTTGGACATCCGAAGCTTTCTTT	CASSSTWTSEAFF	TRBV11-3	TRBJ1-1	once	13	-
TGCGCCAGCAGGGACGGGAGTACAGATACGCAGTATTTT	CASRDGSTDTQYF	TRBV5-1	TRBJ2-3	-	13	-
TGTGCCAGCAGCCAGACATTACTAGCCAAAAACATTCAGTACTTC	CASSQTLLAKNIQYF	TRBV7-2	TRBJ2-4	-	15	-
TGTGCCAGTAGCGAAAGACAGGGGGGAAAGACCCAGTACTTC	CASSERQGGKTQYF	TRBV19	TRBJ2-5	-	14	TRBD1
TGTGCCAGCAGCGTAGGGGACAGCGGTCGGCCCCAGCATTTT	CASSVGDSGRPQHF	TRBV9	TRBJ1-5	once	14	TRBD1
TGTGCCAGCAGCCTCACGAATCAGGGAAACACCATATATTTT	CASSLTNQGNTIYF	TRBV7-2	TRBJ1-3	-	14	-
TGCGCCAGCAGCCATGCCGGACAGGGGCCAGAGCAGTACTTC	CASSHAGQGPEQYF	TRBV4-1	TRBJ2-7	-	14	TRBD1
TGTGCCAGCTCACAGGACAGGCGGAACACTGAAGCTTTCTTT	CASSQDRRNTEAFF	TRBV18	TRBJ1-1	-	14	TRBD1
TGTGCCAGCAGCGAGACAGGGGGCGGAGGGTATGGCTACACCTTC	CASSETGGGGYGYTF	TRBV7-2	TRBJ1-2	-	15	TRBD1
TGTGCCAGCAGCCAGGGGGCGGGAGCCTATGGCTACACCTTC	CASSQGAGAYGYTF	TRBV16	TRBJ1-2	-	14	-
TGTGCCAGCTCACCCACCGCCGGGACAGGGTCTGGAAACACCATATATTTT	CASSPTAGTGSGNTIYF	TRBV18	TRBJ1-3	-	17	TRBD1
TGTGCCAGCAGCTTATTGGGAGTCGGCAATGAGCAGTTCTTC	CASSLLGVGNEQFF	TRBV7-9	TRBJ2-1	-	14	-
TGTGCCAGCGGACTAGCGGGAGACGTAAATGAGCAGTTCTTC	CASGLAGDVNEQFF	TRBV6-5	TRBJ2-1	few	14	TRBD2
TGCAGCGTTCAGGGACAAAAGTACCATGGCTACACCTTC	CSVQGQKYHGYTF	TRBV29-1	TRBJ1-2	-	13	-
TGTGCCAGCAACCGGATCTGGACAGGGAGTGAAAAACTGTTTTTT	CASNRIWTGSEKLFF	TRBV28	TRBJ1-4	-	15	TRBD1
TGTGCCAGCTCACGGGGACAGGATCAGCCCCAGCATTTT	CASSRGQDQPQHF	TRBV18	TRBJ1-5	-	13	TRBD1
TGCGCCAGCAGTAATGGGGACAACCCACTGCAGTACTTC	CASSNGDNPLQYF	TRBV10-1	TRBJ2-7	medium-sized	13	-
TGTGCCAGCAGCTTGGCAGGGTGGGGGGATGGCTACACCTTC	CASSLAGWGDGYTF	TRBV5-4	TRBJ1-2	-	14	-
TGTGCCAGCAGCGTAGGGAGCGGGGGGGGTGAGCAGTACTTC	CASSVGSGGGEQYF	TRBV9	TRBJ2-7	-	14	TRBD2
TGTGCCACCAGCCTCCAGGGGACAGGCCAGCCCCAGCATTTT	CATSLQGTGQPQHF	TRBV15	TRBJ1-5	-	14	TRBD1
TGTGCCAGCGGTAGCGTAAGTCGCTACGAGCAGTACTTC	CASGSVSRYEQYF	TRBV2	TRBJ2-7	-	13	-
TGTGCCAGCAGCTTAAAATCGACAGGCACAGATACGCAGTATTTT	CASSLKSTGTDTQYF	TRBV7-3	TRBJ2-3	-	15	-
TGTGCCAGCAGCGGACTGTACGGGAATGAGCAGTTCTTC	CASSGLYGNEQFF	TRBV6-5	TRBJ2-1	-	13	-
TGTGCCAGCAGTGAGCTAGCGGGAGGCACCGGGGAGCTGTTTTTT	CASSELAGGTGELFF	TRBV2	TRBJ2-2	-	15	TRBD2
TGTGCCAGCAGTGAAGTCATGCGTACACCCCTCCACTTT	CASSEVMRTPLHF	TRBV6-1	TRBJ1-6	-	13	-
TGTGCCAGCAGTAGCGGGGGGGCGTCCGGGGAGCTGTTTTTT	CASSSGGASGELFF	TRBV6-5	TRBJ2-2	few	14	TRBD2
TGTGCCAGCAGCTTAGTAGGGGGTCGGGAGCAGTTCTTC	CASSLVGGREQFF	TRBV11-2	TRBJ2-1	-	13	-
TGTGCCAGCTCACCCGAGGGACTGCTCTATGGCTACACCTTC	CASSPEGLLYGYTF	TRBV18	TRBJ1-2	few	14	-
TGTGCCAGCAGCCCAGAGGTACAGGGAAACACTGAAGCTTTCTTT	CASSPEVQGNTEAFF	TRBV7-9	TRBJ1-1	-	15	-
TGCGCCAGCAGCTTGATTCAGGGGGCAAGAGGCTACCCCTTC	CASSLIQGARGYPF	TRBV5-1	TRBJ1-2	-	14	TRBD1
TGTGCCAGCAGTTTTAATATGGGGGGGAGGAACGAGCAGTACTTC	CASSFNMGGRNEQYF	TRBV28	TRBJ2-7	-	15	TRBD2
TGTGCCAGCGGTACACAGGGGCGAGCGGGAGCCGAGCAGTACTTC	CASGTQGRAGAEQYF	TRBV5-4	TRBJ2-7	-	15	-
TGTGCCAGCACCCGGGAGACAAACACTGAAGCTTTCTTT	CASTRETNTEAFF	TRBV18	TRBJ1-1	-	13	-
TGTGCCAGCAGCCAAGAGGCGGCATCTGGGGCCAACGTCCTGACTTTC	CASSQEAASGANVLTF	TRBV4-2	TRBJ2-6	few	16	-
TGTTCCAGCAGTGATGGGAGCGTGGTCAACACCGGGGAGCTGTTTTTT	CSSSDGSVVNTGELFF	TRBV7-9	TRBJ2-2	-	16	-
TGCGCCAGCAGCCAAGAACAGATTGGAGGCTACACCTTC	CASSQEQIGGYTF	TRBV4-1	TRBJ1-2	-	13	-
TGTGCCAGCAGTGGAAGCGCTGGAAACACCATATATTTT	CASSGSAGNTIYF	TRBV25-1	TRBJ1-3	once	13	-
TGTGCCATCAGTGAAATAGAGGGCGCCCAGTACTTC	CAISEIEGAQYF	TRBV10-3	TRBJ2-5	-	12	-
TGTGCCAGCAGCTTTCGGACAGGGGCAGCAGATACGCAGTATTTT	CASSFRTGAADTQYF	TRBV11-2	TRBJ2-3	-	15	TRBD1
TGCGCCAGCAGTCAATCTTTACTTAGGCCTAGCGGGACGTACGAGCAGTACTTC	CASSQSLLRPSGTYEQYF	TRBV23-1	TRBJ2-7	-	18	TRBD2
TGCGCCAGCAGCCAAGAGTTGCCGTTGGGCTTCCCCCAAAAAGACATTCAGTACTTC	CASSQELPLGFPQKDIQYF	TRBV4-3	TRBJ2-4	-	19	-
TGTGCCAGCAGTGGGCAGCGGGCACAAGAGACCCAGTACTTC	CASSGQRAQETQYF	TRBV2	TRBJ2-5	once	14	-
TGCGCCAGCAGCCAACACCGAGAGGCGATTAATTCACCCCTCCACTTT	CASSQHREAINSPLHF	TRBV4-3	TRBJ1-6	-	16	-